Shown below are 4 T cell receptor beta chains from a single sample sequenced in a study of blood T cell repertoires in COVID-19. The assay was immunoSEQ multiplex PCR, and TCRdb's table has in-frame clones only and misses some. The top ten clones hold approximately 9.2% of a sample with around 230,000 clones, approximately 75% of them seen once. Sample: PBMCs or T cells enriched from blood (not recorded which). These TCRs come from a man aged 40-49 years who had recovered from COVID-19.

CDR3 sequence (DNA): TGTGCCAGCTCACCCGGGACAGGGCCTGGAAACACCATATATTTT. Protein sequence: CASSPGTGPGNTIYF. The chain combines TRBV18 with TRBJ1-3; TRBD1 agrees at 9 bases. The germline V gene has CDR1 KGHSH and CDR2 LQKENI. The V gene end was trimmed by 3 bases and the J gene end by 2 bases; junction bases not matched to a gene: 2. The CDR3 spans 15 residues.

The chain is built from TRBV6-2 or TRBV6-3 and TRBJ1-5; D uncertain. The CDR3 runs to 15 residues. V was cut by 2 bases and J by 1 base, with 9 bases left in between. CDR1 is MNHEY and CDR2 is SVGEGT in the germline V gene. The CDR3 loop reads CASSYGVASNQPQHF. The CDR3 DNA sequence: TGTGCCAGCAGTTACGGAGTAGCGAGCAATCAGCCCCAGCATTTT.

CDR3 sequence reads: CASREGLSGNIQYF. The DNA of the CDR3 is TGCGCCAGCAGAGAGGGACTTTCCGGGAACATTCAGTACTTC. The V call is TRBV10-2, the J call TRBJ2-4; D possibly corresponds to TRBD2 (6 bases). This CDR3 region has 14 residues. Per germline, CDR1 WSHSY and CDR2 SAAADI. Trimming pared 6 bases from V and 7 bases from J, leaving 16 bases between.

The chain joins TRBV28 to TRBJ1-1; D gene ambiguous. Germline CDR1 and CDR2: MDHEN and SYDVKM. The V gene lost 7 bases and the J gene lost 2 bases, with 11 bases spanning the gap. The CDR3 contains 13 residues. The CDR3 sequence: CASTPVANTEAFF. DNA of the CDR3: TGTGCCAGCACCCCTGTGGCAAACACTGAAGCTTTCTTT.